This entry lists 24 T cell receptor beta chains sequenced from one sample in a study of metastatic and nonmetastatic thyroid tumors. TCRdb called clones again from the PCR reads with MiXCR. The sample contains over 10,000 clones, around 20% of which appear only once. All patients were untreated before thyroid surgery. Sequenced: adjacent normal tissue. Receptors were obtained from a female donor with papillary thyroid cancer or a benign thyroid nodule (not recorded which). Some clones in this sample may be carry-over from other donors' samples.

This clone came up many times. J is TRBJ2-3 and V is TRBV5-4; TRBD2 matches 8 bases. This CDR3 contains 15 residues. Germline V gene lookup returns CDR1 SGHNT and CDR2 YYREEE (reference sequence). Trimming removed 0 bases from V and 2 bases from J; junction bases left unmatched: 2. CDR3 coding DNA: TGTGCCAGCAGCTTGGTAGCGGGGAACACAGATACGCAGTATTTT. It specifies CASSLVAGNTDTQYF.

This chain connects TRBV30 to TRBJ1-3, with 7 bases lining up with TRBD1. The CDR3 length is 16 residues. V gave up 5 bases and J gave up 4 bases; unmatched junction bases: 14. The germline V gene encodes CDR1 GTSNPN and CDR2 SVGIG (reference sequence). This CDR3 reads CAWWALGRGQGNTIYF. The CDR3 nucleotides read TGTGCCTGGTGGGCCCTTGGAAGGGGGCAAGGAAACACCATATATTTT.

In its sample, this clone was seen many times. The gene calls are TRBV29-1 and TRBJ1-2, with TRBD1 identical over 7 bases. Losses at the gene ends were 6 bases for V and 4 bases for J; bases not matched to a gene: 5. The CDR3 covers 12 residues. Germline CDR1 reads SQVTM; CDR2 reads ANQGSEA. The CDR3 loop is CSVGRTGYGYTF. DNA for the CDR3: TGCAGCGTGGGTAGGACAGGCTATGGCTACACCTTC.

The genes are TRBV12-3 or TRBV12-4 and TRBJ2-1, with a tentative D call TRBD2 (5 bases). The V gene lost 2 bases and the J gene lost 0 bases, with 8 bases spanning the gap. The CDR3 spans 15 residues. CDR3 DNA sequence: TGTGCCAGCAGTTTAATAGGGAGCTCCTACAATGAGCAGTTCTTC. It yields the protein CASSLIGSSYNEQFF.

This sequence joins TRBV19 and TRBJ2-1; D not certain. The CDR3 loop spans 12 amino acids. The germline gives CDR1 LNHDA, CDR2 SQIVND (reference sequence). Trimming removed 6 bases at V and 7 bases at J, with 10 bases between. The CDR3 DNA is TGTGCCAGTAGCTCCTCTAGAAATGAGCAGTTCTTC. Its protein product is CASSSSRNEQFF.

This clone is medium-sized within its sample. The chain joins TRBV11-2 to TRBJ2-2; 9 positions agree with TRBD1. The CDR3 spans 16 residues. With V trimmed by 3 bases and J by 3 bases, 5 bases remained unmatched. Germline V gene lookup returns CDR1 SGHAT and CDR2 FQNNGV. Here the CDR3 DNA reads TGTGCCAGCAGCTTTCCGGGACAGGGTTACACCGGGGAGCTGTTTTTT. This encodes CASSFPGQGYTGELFF.

The chain carries TRBV7-3 and TRBJ2-7; maybe TRBD2 (6 bases). Per germline, CDR1 SGHTA and CDR2 FQGTGA. With 5 bases removed from V and 7 bases from J, the gap between germline ends came to 21 bases. This CDR3 has 15 residues. The CDR3 bases are TGTGCCAGCAGCCACCTGGGGGGTGGAACCGGGGAGCAGTACTTC. This translates into CASSHLGGGTGEQYF.

This clone was counted a few times. The V and J genes are TRBV2 and TRBJ2-3; the D gene is possibly TRBD2 (7 bases). Germline V gene data show CDR1 as SNHLY and CDR2 as FYNNEI. V was clipped by 7 bases and J by 1 base, with 18 bases between them. There are 16 residues in the CDR3. The CDR3 loop reads CASMIPGGGRTDTQYF. The DNA of the CDR3 is TGTGCCAGCATGATCCCTGGCGGGGGCCGCACAGATACGCAGTATTTT.

In its sample, this clone ranks as medium-sized. The chain recombines TRBV28 with TRBJ2-3, with D hard to call. Trimming left V 4 bases short and J 4 bases short, with 6 bases between. Germline values: CDR1 MDHEN, CDR2 SYDVKM. The CDR3 is 12 amino acids. CDR3 nucleotide sequence: TGTGCCAGCAGTTGGGTGGCAGATACGCAGTATTTT. Its protein is CASSWVADTQYF.

By share of the sample, this clone is medium-sized. The V gene is TRBV5-1, the J gene TRBJ2-1, with 15 positions matching TRBD2. V was pared by 3 bases and J by 9 bases, with 4 bases of the junction left unmatched. Germline V gene sequence: CDR1 SGHRS, CDR2 YFSETQ. The CDR3 runs to 15 residues. In nucleotides, the CDR3 is TGCGCCAGCAGCTCGGGACTAGCGGGAGGAACTGAGCAGTTCTTC. Protein: CASSSGLAGGTEQFF.

By proportion, this clone is medium-sized. The rearrangement links TRBV19 to TRBJ2-7, with a possible D match to TRBD2 (6 bases). This CDR3 region has 15 residues. Trimming removed 3 bases from V and 1 base from J, with 13 bases in between. CDR1 LNHDA and CDR2 SQIVND come from the germline V gene (reference sequence). The DNA for the CDR3 is TGTGCCAGTAGTATCACTGGGGGGTTGTCCTACGAGCAGTACTTC. Amino acids: CASSITGGLSYEQYF.

Notes on this clone: At one end, the junction sequence differs from germline, possibly due to a read error. The chain combines TRBV6-1 with TRBJ2-5; D possibly uses TRBD1 or TRBD2 (5 bases each). The germline V gene has CDR1 MNHNS and CDR2 SASEGT. This CDR3 region has 15 residues. CDR3 protein: CASRQAVTNRETLYF. The CDR3 nucleotides are TGTGCCAGCAGACAGGCCGTAACTAATAGGGAGACCCTGTACTTC.

This clone occurred a few times. The chain joins TRBV7-8 to TRBJ2-7, with 10 nucleotides matching TRBD2. The CDR3 runs 16 residues. Germline values: CDR1 SGHVS, CDR2 FQNEAQ. Trimming removed 3 bases from V and 4 bases from J; junction bases left unmatched: 9. The CDR3 reads CASSFLAGEASYEQYF. The CDR3 bases are TGTGCCAGCAGCTTTCTAGCGGGAGAAGCCTCATACGAGCAGTACTTC.

This clone was seen ten or more times. This chain joins TRBV7-2 and TRBJ2-2; TRBD2 matches 7 bases. CDR1 SGHTA and CDR2 FQGNSA come from the germline V gene. CDR3 size: 18 residues. The trim removed 2 bases at V and 2 bases at J, leaving 11 bases unmatched. The CDR3 nucleotides are TGTGCCAGCAGCTTAAGGGGAGGGAGCGGACGAAACACCGGGGAGCTGTTTTTT. Amino acids: CASSLRGGSGRNTGELFF.

This clone is labeled as medium-sized. V usage is TRBV6-1 and J usage is TRBJ1-1; 8 nucleotides align to TRBD1. V dropped 6 bases and J dropped 3; count of bases not matched to a gene: 6. The CDR3 is 14 residues long. Germline CDR1 is MNHNS and CDR2 is SASEGT. DNA of the CDR3: TGTGCCAGCAGATTACCAGGGGGCGACACTGAAGCTTTCTTT. This translates into CASRLPGGDTEAFF.

The V call is TRBV9, the J call TRBJ1-1; a possible D gene is TRBD1 (6 bases). CDR1 SGDLS and CDR2 YYNGEE come from the germline V gene. Deletions cut 0 bases from V and 5 bases from J, with 11 bases between. The CDR3 totals 14 residues. The CDR3 loop reads CASSVGGARTEAFF. The DNA of the CDR3 is TGTGCCAGCAGCGTAGGGGGGGCGAGGACTGAAGCTTTCTTT.

This clone was counted at least ten times. The chain couples TRBV29-1 to TRBJ2-1; D gene uncertain. V lost 7 bases and J 4 bases, leaving 8 bases between the germline ends. Germline values: CDR1 SQVTM, CDR2 ANQGSEA. The CDR3 spans 11 residues. The CDR3 protein is CSADFYNEQFF. The CDR3 coding sequence is TGCAGCGCAGACTTTTACAATGAGCAGTTCTTC.

This clone was recorded many times. The chain is built from TRBV4-1 and TRBJ1-1; D is possibly TRBD1 (6 bases). The CDR3 spans 13 residues. Germline V gives CDR1 MGHRA, CDR2 YSYEKL. V was clipped by 3 bases and J by 6 bases, with 11 bases between them. CDR3 nucleotides: TGCGCCAGCAGCCAGGGGGGGCCTTCTGAAGCTTTCTTT. It encodes CASSQGGPSEAFF.

The chain is built from TRBV27 and TRBJ2-1, with TRBD2 identical over 12 bases. From germline, CDR1 is MNHEY and CDR2 SMNVEV (reference sequence). This CDR3 has 15 amino acids. V gave up 5 bases and J gave up 6 bases; unmatched junction bases: 5. The CDR3 protein is CASSPTSGSVNEQFF. CDR3 nucleotide sequence: TGTGCCAGCAGTCCGACTAGCGGGAGCGTCAATGAGCAGTTCTTC.

There are a few counts of this clone. The rearrangement links TRBV27 to TRBJ2-7; D possibly corresponds to TRBD2 (5 bases). The V end was cut by 3 bases, the J end by 7 bases, with 13 bases between. This CDR3 has 13 residues. From germline, CDR1 is MNHEY and CDR2 SMNVEV (reference sequence). In DNA, the CDR3 is TGTGCCAGCAGTTTTAAGGACTTCGGGGAGCAGTACTTC. Its translation: CASSFKDFGEQYF.

V and J are TRBV6-2 or TRBV6-3 and TRBJ1-2; D remains ambiguous. This CDR3 has 14 residues. Deletions cut 6 bases from V and 7 bases from J, with 18 bases between. From germline, CDR1 is MNHEY and CDR2 SVGEGT. The CDR3 is CASRGNYGSSGYTF. As DNA, the CDR3 is TGTGCCAGCAGAGGTAATTATGGGTCTTCTGGCTACACCTTC.

This clone was counted only a few times. The V and J genes are TRBV6-1 and TRBJ1-1, with D unclear. Trimming shortened V by 3 bases and J by 1 base, and 9 bases separated the two germline ends. Germline CDR1 is MNHNS and CDR2 is SASEGT. CDR3 size: 14 residues. The CDR3 reads CASSEAHSNTEAFF. In DNA form, the CDR3 reads TGTGCCAGCAGTGAGGCACACTCGAACACTGAAGCTTTCTTT.

The chain links TRBV20-1 to TRBJ2-1, with 13 bases aligning to TRBD2. The CDR3 loop spans 15 amino acids. After removal of 5 bases from V and 7 bases from J, the junction contained 8 bases not matched to a gene. Germline V CDR1 and CDR2: DFQATT, SNEGSKA (reference sequence). The CDR3 nucleotides read TGCAGTGCTGTTACTGGGACTAGCGGGATTAATGAGCAGTTCTTC. Its translation is CSAVTGTSGINEQFF.

The gene calls are TRBV5-1 and TRBJ2-1; the match to TRBD2 covers 9 bases. The J segment lost 6 bases and the V segment lost 5 bases, leaving 3 bases of the junction unmatched. CDR3 length: 13 amino acids. Germline values: CDR1 SGHRS, CDR2 YFSETQ. CDR3 region: CASSSGSFNEQFF. The CDR3 region has the DNA TGCGCCAGCAGTAGCGGGAGTTTCAATGAGCAGTTCTTC.